The 21 T cell receptor beta chains below all came from one sample that was sequenced in a study of T cell responses to AZD1222 COVID-19 vaccine. Libraries were prepared by immunoSEQ multiplex PCR; TCRdb keeps only in-frame clonotypes and omits some of them. This table holds roughly 100,000 clones, 91% found once. Sequenced here: peripheral blood, sampled on day 0 of AZD1222 vaccination. These receptors came from an adult in good health.

The chain couples TRBV24-1 to TRBJ1-1, with D perhaps TRBD1 (5 bases). The CDR3 sequence is 14 residues long. Germline V CDR1 and CDR2: KGHDR, SFDVKD. Trimming took off 2 bases at V and 1 base at J, with 7 bases between the two ends. In DNA, the CDR3 is TGTGCCACCAGTGATTCAACAGGGAACACTGAAGCTTTCTTT. It codes for CATSDSTGNTEAFF.

The chain couples TRBV7-2 to TRBJ2-7, with D possibly matching TRBD1 (6 bases). Germline CDR1 is SGHTA and CDR2 is FQGNSA. Trimming pared 5 bases from V and 0 bases from J, leaving 14 bases between. This CDR3 is 15 amino acids long. The CDR3 sequence is CASSPSTGLSYEQYF. The CDR3 DNA sequence: TGTGCCAGCAGCCCCTCGACAGGCCTCTCCTACGAGCAGTACTTC.

The V call is TRBV27, the J call TRBJ1-6, with TRBD1 as a possible D gene (5 bases). The CDR3 totals 17 residues. CDR1 and CDR2 from the germline V gene are MNHEY and SMNVEV (reference sequence). Trimming left V 4 bases short and J 10 bases short, with 23 bases between. CDR3 residues: CASSSLGTPRQHSPLHF. The CDR3 coding sequence is TGTGCCAGCAGTTCCCTCGGGACCCCCAGGCAACACTCACCCCTCCACTTT.

The chain is built from TRBV28 and TRBJ2-7; D remains unclear. Trimming removed 6 bases at V and 9 bases at J, with 12 bases between. This CDR3 is built from 11 residues. Germline V gives CDR1 MDHEN, CDR2 SYDVKM. The CDR3 DNA follows: TGTGCCAGCAGCGACGTACTTGGGCAGTACTTC. Translated: CASSDVLGQYF.

This chain joins TRBV6-5 and TRBJ2-7; 14 nucleotides match TRBD2. This CDR3 comprises 14 residues. The germline V gene encodes CDR1 MNHEY and CDR2 SVGAGI. Trimming removed 6 bases from V and 5 bases from J; junction bases left unmatched: 3. The CDR3 loop is CASSPGLAGDEQYF. CDR3 DNA: TGTGCCAGCAGCCCGGGACTAGCGGGAGACGAGCAGTACTTC.

The chain uses TRBV11-2 and TRBJ2-7; D ambiguous. The V end lost 5 bases, the J end lost 12 bases, and 29 bases lay between the germline ends. The CDR3 has 16 amino acids. The germline CDR1 and CDR2 sequences are SGHAT and FQNNGV. The CDR3 nucleotides are TGTGCCAGCAGCGAAGAGCGTGATCTAGACCCCCGCCCTAGGTACTTC. Translated, it gives CASSEERDLDPRPRYF.

V and J are TRBV4-2 and TRBJ2-4, with TRBD1 as a possible D gene (5 bases). Deletions cut 3 bases from V and 8 bases from J, with 14 bases between. This CDR3 region has 14 residues. Germline V gene data show CDR1 as LGHNA and CDR2 as YNFKEQ. The DNA of the CDR3 is TGTGCCAGCAGCCAGGGTATACAGGCCCACATTCAGTACTTC. Translated, it gives CASSQGIQAHIQYF.

The chain combines TRBV19 with TRBJ2-7, with 9 nucleotides matching TRBD1. Trimming cost V 2 bases and J 5 bases; bases outside gene matches: 4. This CDR3 is built from 14 residues. Germline assignment: CDR1 LNHDA and CDR2 SQIVND (reference sequence). The CDR3 bases are TGTGCCAGTAGTATATCCAGGACAGGGGACGAGCAGTACTTC. This sequence encodes CASSISRTGDEQYF.

The chain couples TRBV19 to TRBJ2-7; tentative D call: TRBD1 (6 bases). The V gene's germline CDR1 is LNHDA and CDR2 SQIVND (reference sequence). Trimming left V 5 bases short and J 1 base short, with 12 bases between. This CDR3 contains 14 residues. CDR3 bases: TGTGCCAGTAGTCCCCACAGGGAATCCTACGAGCAGTACTTC. Amino acid sequence: CASSPHRESYEQYF.

This clone was found a few times. This sequence joins TRBV18 and TRBJ2-7; perhaps TRBD1 as D (6 bases). Trimming shortened V by 4 bases and J by 7 bases, and 11 bases separated the two germline ends. CDR3 length: 12 residues. Germline CDR1 is KGHSH and CDR2 is LQKENI. This CDR3 is CASSLRGNEQYF. CDR3 bases: TGTGCCAGCTCACTCAGGGGTAATGAGCAGTACTTC.

This clone was detected only once. The rearrangement links TRBV13 to TRBJ2-7; no reliable D call. This CDR3 has 13 residues. Germline CDR1 PRHDT, CDR2 FYEKMQ (reference sequence). The ends were cut back, 2 bases at V and 4 bases at J, with 9 bases in the middle. DNA of the CDR3: TGTGCCAGCAGCTTATCCCCAGCTTACGAGCAGTACTTC. Encoded protein: CASSLSPAYEQYF.

The chain employs TRBV28 and TRBJ1-5; D is uncertain. The germline V gene has CDR1 MDHEN and CDR2 SYDVKM. CDR3 length: 14 amino acids. V was clipped by 5 bases and J by 0 bases, with 8 bases between them. The CDR3: CASSRDLSNQPQHF. CDR3 DNA sequence: TGTGCCAGCAGTAGGGATCTTAGCAATCAGCCCCAGCATTTT.

This clone appeared once. V is TRBV15 and J is TRBJ2-1, with 7 positions matching TRBD2. The CDR3 is 17 amino acids. The germline V gene encodes CDR1 LNHNV and CDR2 YYDKDF (reference sequence). V lost 0 bases and J lost 2; bases outside the gene matches: 7. CDR3 amino acids: CATSREPLAEPYNEQFF. CDR3 sequence (DNA): TGTGCCACCAGCAGAGAGCCCCTAGCGGAGCCCTACAATGAGCAGTTCTTC.

This sequence joins TRBV7-9 and TRBJ2-3; D is perhaps TRBD2 (5 bases). Trimming took off 2 bases at V and 5 bases at J, with 14 bases between the two ends. This CDR3 comprises 15 residues. Germline CDR1 reads SEHNR; CDR2 reads FQNEAQ (reference sequence). The CDR3 protein is CASSLIPLAQDTQYF. As DNA, the CDR3 is TGTGCCAGCAGCTTAATCCCGCTAGCCCAAGATACGCAGTATTTT.

The V call is TRBV27, the J call TRBJ1-1; TRBD1 is a possible D gene (5 bases). This CDR3 is built from 14 residues. V lost 3 bases and J lost 1, with 9 bases in between. CDR1 and CDR2 (germline): MNHEY, SMNVEV (reference sequence). CDR3 DNA: TGTGCCAGCAGTTTTAGACAGACGAACACTGAAGCTTTCTTT. It yields the protein CASSFRQTNTEAFF.

The chain carries TRBV4-2 and TRBJ2-6; the match to TRBD1 covers 8 bases. This CDR3 is 22 amino acids long. CDR1 and CDR2 (germline): LGHNA, YNFKEQ. The J segment lost 1 base and the V segment lost 0 bases, leaving 17 bases of the junction unmatched. In DNA, the CDR3 is TGTGCCAGCAGCCAAGAATTAACTTCGTGGACAGGGCTCACTTCTGGGGCCAACGTCCTGACTTTC. Protein product: CASSQELTSWTGLTSGANVLTF.

The rearrangement links TRBV3-1 (or the pseudogene TRBV3-2) to TRBJ1-2; no clear D gene. V was clipped by 4 bases and J by 8 bases, with 17 bases between them. The germline gives CDR1 LGHDT, CDR2 YNNKEL (reference sequence). This CDR3 region has 14 residues. CDR3 region: CASSPIGREIGYTF. The DNA for the CDR3 is TGTGCCAGCAGCCCGATCGGGAGGGAGATAGGCTACACCTTC.

The CDR3 DNA reads TGTGCCAGCAGCCTGGACCCCCTTTACAATGAGCAGTTCTTC. Translated, it gives CASSLDPLYNEQFF. V gene TRBV3-1 (or the pseudogene TRBV3-2) combines with J gene TRBJ2-1; no reliable D call. Germline lookup yields CDR1 LGHDT and CDR2 YNNKEL (reference sequence). V was pared by 4 bases and J by 4 bases, with 11 bases between. This CDR3 comprises 14 residues.

The chain uses TRBV25-1 and TRBJ1-4; D is uncertain. The V gene's germline CDR1 is MGHDK and CDR2 SYGVNS. The V gene lost 1 base and the J gene lost 2 bases, with 5 bases spanning the gap. This CDR3 spans 14 amino acids. The CDR3 nucleotides read TGTGCCAGCAGTGAATTGGGGACTAATGAAAAACTGTTTTTT. Amino acid sequence: CASSELGTNEKLFF.

The CDR3 DNA sequence: TGCGCCAGCAGCCAAGAAGCCCTGAGGACTAGCGGTGCGAACACCGGGGAGCTGTTTTTT. Translated: CASSQEALRTSGANTGELFF. This chain uses TRBV4-1 with TRBJ2-2, with 10 bases identical to TRBD2. Per germline, CDR1 MGHRA and CDR2 YSYEKL. This CDR3 is 20 amino acids long. V lost 0 bases and J lost 0; bases outside the gene matches: 10.

The chain uses TRBV28 and TRBJ2-1, with D unclear. The V and J ends lost 3 bases and 8 bases respectively, with 11 bases between them. There are 13 residues in the CDR3. Germline CDR1 reads MDHEN; CDR2 reads SYDVKM. CDR3 residues: CASSLAPGYEQFF. The CDR3 DNA reads TGTGCCAGCAGTTTGGCCCCAGGTTATGAGCAGTTCTTC.